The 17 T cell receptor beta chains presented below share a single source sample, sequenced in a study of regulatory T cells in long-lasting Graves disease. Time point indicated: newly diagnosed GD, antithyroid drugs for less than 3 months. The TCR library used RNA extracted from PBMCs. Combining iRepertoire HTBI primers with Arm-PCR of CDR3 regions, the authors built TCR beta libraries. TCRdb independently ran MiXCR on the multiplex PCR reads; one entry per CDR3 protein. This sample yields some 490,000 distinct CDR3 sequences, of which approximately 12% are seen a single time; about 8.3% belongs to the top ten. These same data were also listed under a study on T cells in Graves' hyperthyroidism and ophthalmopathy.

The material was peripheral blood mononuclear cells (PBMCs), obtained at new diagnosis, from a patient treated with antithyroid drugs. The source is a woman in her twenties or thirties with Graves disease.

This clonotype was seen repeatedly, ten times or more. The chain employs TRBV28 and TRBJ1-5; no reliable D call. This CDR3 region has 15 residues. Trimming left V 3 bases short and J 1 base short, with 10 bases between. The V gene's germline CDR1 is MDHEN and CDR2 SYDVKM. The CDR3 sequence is CASSFSGSSNQPQHF. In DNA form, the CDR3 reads TGTGCCAGCAGTTTTTCGGGCAGCAGCAATCAGCCCCAGCATTTT.

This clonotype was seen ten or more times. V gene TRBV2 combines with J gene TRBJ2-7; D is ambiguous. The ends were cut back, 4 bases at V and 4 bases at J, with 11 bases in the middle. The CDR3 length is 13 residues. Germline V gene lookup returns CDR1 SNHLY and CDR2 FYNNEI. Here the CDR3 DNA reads TGTGCCAGCAGTGGAGAACAGCATTACGAGCAGTACTTC. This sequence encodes CASSGEQHYEQYF.

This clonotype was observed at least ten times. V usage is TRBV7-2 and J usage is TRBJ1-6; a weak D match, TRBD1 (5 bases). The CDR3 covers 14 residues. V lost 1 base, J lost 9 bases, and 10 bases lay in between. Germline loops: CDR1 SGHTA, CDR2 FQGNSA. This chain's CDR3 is CASSLVPGGSPLHF. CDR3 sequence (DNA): TGTGCCAGCAGCTTAGTCCCGGGGGGTTCACCCCTCCACTTT.

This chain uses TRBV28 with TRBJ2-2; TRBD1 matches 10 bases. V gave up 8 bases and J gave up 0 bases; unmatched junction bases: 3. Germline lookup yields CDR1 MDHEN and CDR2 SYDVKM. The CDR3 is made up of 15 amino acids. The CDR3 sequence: CASLTGGANTGELFF. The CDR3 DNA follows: TGTGCCAGCCTGACAGGGGGCGCGAACACCGGGGAGCTGTTTTTT.

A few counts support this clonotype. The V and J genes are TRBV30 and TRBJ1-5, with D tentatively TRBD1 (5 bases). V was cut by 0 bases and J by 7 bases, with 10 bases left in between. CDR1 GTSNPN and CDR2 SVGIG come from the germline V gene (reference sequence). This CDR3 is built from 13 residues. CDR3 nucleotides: TGTGCCTGGAGTGTAGGCAGGGAACAGCCCCAGCATTTT. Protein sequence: CAWSVGREQPQHF.

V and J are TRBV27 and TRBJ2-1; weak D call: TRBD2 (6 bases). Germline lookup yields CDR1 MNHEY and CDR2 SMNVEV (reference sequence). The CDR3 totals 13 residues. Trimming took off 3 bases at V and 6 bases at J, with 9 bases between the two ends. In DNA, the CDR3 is TGTGCCAGCAGTTTCCAACTAGCCAATGAGCAGTTCTTC. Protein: CASSFQLANEQFF.

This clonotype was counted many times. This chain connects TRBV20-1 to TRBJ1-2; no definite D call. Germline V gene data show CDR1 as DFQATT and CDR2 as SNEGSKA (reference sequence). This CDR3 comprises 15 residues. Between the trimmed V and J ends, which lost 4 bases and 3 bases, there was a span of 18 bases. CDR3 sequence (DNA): TGCAGTGCTATCCCCTTTTACCTCCGTGACTATGGCTACACCTTC. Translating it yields CSAIPFYLRDYGYTF.

In DNA form, the CDR3 reads TGCAGTGCGGGGACTAGCGGAAAAGGAAACATTCAGTACTTC. It specifies CSAGTSGKGNIQYF. The V call is TRBV20-1, the J call TRBJ2-4; 11 bases align to TRBD2. CDR1 is DFQATT, CDR2 SNEGSKA, per germline (reference sequence). The CDR3 contains 14 residues. J lost 6 bases, V lost 6 bases, and 7 bases had no gene match.

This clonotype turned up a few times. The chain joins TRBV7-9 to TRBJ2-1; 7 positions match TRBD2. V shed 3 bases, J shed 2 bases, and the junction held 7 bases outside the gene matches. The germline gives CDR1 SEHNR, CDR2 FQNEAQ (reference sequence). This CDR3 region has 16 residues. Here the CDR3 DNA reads TGTGCCAGCAGCTTGCCTAGCGGCCAAGCCTACAATGAGCAGTTCTTC. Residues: CASSLPSGQAYNEQFF.

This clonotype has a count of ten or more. This chain's CDR3 is CASSELRARAPGYTGELFF. CDR3 nucleotides: TGTGCCAGCAGTGAATTGAGGGCCAGGGCCCCCGGTTACACCGGGGAGCTGTTTTTT. The chain joins TRBV25-1 to TRBJ2-2; D could derive from TRBD1 or TRBD2 (5 bases each). Germline values: CDR1 MGHDK, CDR2 SYGVNS. V was shortened by 1 base and J by 3 bases, with 21 bases between the two germline ends. CDR3 length: 19 residues.

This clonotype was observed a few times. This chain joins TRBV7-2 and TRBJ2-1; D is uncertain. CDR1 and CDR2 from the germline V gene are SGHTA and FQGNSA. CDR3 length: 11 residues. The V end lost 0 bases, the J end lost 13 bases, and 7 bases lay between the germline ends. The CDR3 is CASSLARIQFF. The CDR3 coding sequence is TGTGCCAGCAGCTTAGCTAGAATACAGTTCTTC.

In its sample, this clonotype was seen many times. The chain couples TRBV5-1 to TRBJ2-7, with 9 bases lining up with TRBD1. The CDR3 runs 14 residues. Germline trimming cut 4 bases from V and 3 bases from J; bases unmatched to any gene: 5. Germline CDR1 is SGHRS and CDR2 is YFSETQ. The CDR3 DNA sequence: TGCGCCAGCAGCCAGGGACAGGGAGTCTACGAGCAGTACTTC. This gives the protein CASSQGQGVYEQYF.

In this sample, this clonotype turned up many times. This CDR3 reads CAWSSRAANTEAFF. CDR3 in DNA: TGTGCCTGGAGTTCGAGGGCCGCGAACACTGAAGCTTTCTTT. This sequence joins TRBV30 and TRBJ1-1; no clear D gene. Looked up from germline, CDR1 is GTSNPN and CDR2 is SVGIG (reference sequence). V was clipped by 2 bases and J by 1 base, with 11 bases between them. CDR3 length equals 14 residues.

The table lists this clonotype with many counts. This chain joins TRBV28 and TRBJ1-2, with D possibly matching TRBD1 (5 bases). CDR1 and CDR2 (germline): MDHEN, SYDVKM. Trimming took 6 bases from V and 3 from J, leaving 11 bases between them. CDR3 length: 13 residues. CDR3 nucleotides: TGTGCCAGCAGCCGACGGGGGGACTATGGCTACACCTTC. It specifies CASSRRGDYGYTF.

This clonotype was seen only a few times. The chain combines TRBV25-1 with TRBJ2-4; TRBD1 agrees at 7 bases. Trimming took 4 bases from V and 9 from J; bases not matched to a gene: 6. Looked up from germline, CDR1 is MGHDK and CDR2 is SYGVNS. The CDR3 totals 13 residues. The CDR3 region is CASSVTGIGIQYF. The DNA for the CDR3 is TGTGCCAGCAGTGTGACAGGGATTGGCATTCAGTACTTC.

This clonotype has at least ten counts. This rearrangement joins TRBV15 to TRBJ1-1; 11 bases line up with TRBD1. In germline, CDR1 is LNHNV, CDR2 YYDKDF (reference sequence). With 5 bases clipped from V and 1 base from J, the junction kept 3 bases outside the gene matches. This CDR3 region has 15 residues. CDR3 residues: CATSGGQGANTEAFF. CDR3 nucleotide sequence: TGTGCCACCAGCGGCGGACAGGGGGCGAACACTGAAGCTTTCTTT.

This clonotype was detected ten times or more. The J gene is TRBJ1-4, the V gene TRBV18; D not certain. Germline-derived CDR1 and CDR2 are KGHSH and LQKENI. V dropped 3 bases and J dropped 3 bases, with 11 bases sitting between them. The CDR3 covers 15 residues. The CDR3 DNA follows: TGTGCCAGCTCACCGACGGGGAGAGCTAATGAAAAACTGTTTTTT. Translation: CASSPTGRANEKLFF.